This TCR beta chain was sequenced for a study of blood T cell repertoires in COVID-19. Study information: PBMCs, B-cell-depleted T cells, or T cells were the source of the cDNA or gDNA that made up the material.

Enrolment of Seattle patients took place during active infection, and they were followed longitudinally. Original methodology: Amplification from reference gene primers served as the basis for estimated nucleated cell counts. Produced via immunoSEQ multiplex PCR; TCRdb's table is partial and in-frame only. For V, J and clone size, that table is used; D and trimming come from the DNA. There are 200,000 to 250,000 clones in the sample; roughly 81% occur only once, and around 7.2% lies in the top ten. The sample taken for sequencing was peripheral blood. This clonotype was sampled from a woman aged 80 or older with COVID-19, enrolled during active disease.

Written as DNA, the CDR3 is TGTGCCACCGCGGTCGGCACTGAAGCTTTCTTT. Translated, it gives CATAVGTEAFF. V and J are TRBV2 and TRBJ1-1; no firm D call. V was clipped by 10 bases and J by 4 bases, with 10 bases between them. The CDR3 loop spans 11 amino acids. Germline values: CDR1 SNHLY, CDR2 FYNNEI.